The 29 T cell receptor beta chains in this list originate from one sample, sequenced in a study of monozygotic twins with inflammatory bowel disease (dated by TCRdb to between 2018 and 2021). The protocol used for the library was 5' RACE. Sequenced on an Illumina HiSeq 2500. After the reads were reprocessed by TCRdb, one entry was made per CDR3 protein sequence, with no DNA. The table for this sample shows about 130,000 distinct CDR3 sequences. Jointly, the top ten make up 1% to 1.5% of the sample. Source material: blood. The source of these receptors is a human donor with ulcerative colitis or Crohn's disease, or a healthy co-twin of an affected twin (not recorded which).

This CDR3 reads CASSLRGANGNTIYF. V and J are TRBV7-6 and TRBJ1-3; TCRdb's D gene call, TRBD1, goes unchecked for lack of DNA. From germline, CDR1 is SGHVS and CDR2 FNYEAQ. The CDR3 is 15 amino acids.

The rearrangement links TRBV30 to TRBJ1-2; TCRdb picks TRBD1, but there is no DNA to check that call. Germline CDR1 is GTSNPN and CDR2 is SVGIG (reference sequence). CDR3 length equals 16 residues. The CDR3 reads CAWSVLGQGSIYGYTF.

The chain recombines TRBV6-1 with TRBJ1-6; no DNA is available, so the TRBD1 call from TCRdb remains unchecked. CDR3 length: 14 amino acids. Germline assignment: CDR1 MNHNS and CDR2 SASEGT. CDR3 in amino acids: CATALGSPNSPLHF.

The V call is TRBV7-3, the J call TRBJ2-1; TCRdb's D call of TRBD2 is untestable without DNA. Germline assignment: CDR1 SGHTA and CDR2 FQGTGA. The CDR3 extends over 15 amino acids. This CDR3 reads CASSHSGSSYNEQFF. The entire variable domain, with the rest obtained from reference TRBV7-3 and TRBJ2-1, is as follows: GAGVSQTPSNKVTEKGKYVELRCDPISGHTALYWYRQSLGQGPEFLIYFQGTGAADDSGLPNDRFFAVRPEGSVSTLKIQRTERGDSAVYLCASSHSGSSYNEQFFGPGTRLTVL.

The rearrangement uses TRBV4-3 and TRBJ2-7; there is no DNA to check the TCRdb D call of TRBD2. CDR1 is LGHNA and CDR2 is YSLEER in the germline V gene. This CDR3 is built from 15 residues. The CDR3 loop reads CASSQDWTERDEQYF.

This chain joins TRBV5-4 and TRBJ2-7; the D call from TCRdb, TRBD1, cannot be confirmed without DNA. Germline lookup yields CDR1 SGHNT and CDR2 YYREEE (reference sequence). The CDR3 extends over 14 amino acids. This chain's CDR3 is CASSSGQGTNEQYF. The whole variable domain, filled in from reference TRBV5-4 and TRBJ2-7, reads ETGVTQSPTHLIKTRGQQVTLRCSSQSGHNTVSWYQQALGQGPQFIFQYYREEENGRGNFPPRFSGLQFPNYSSELNVNALELDDSALYLCASSSGQGTNEQYFGPGTRLTVT.

The chain uses TRBV29-1 and TRBJ2-5; TCRdb gives TRBD1 as the D gene, but with no DNA this cannot be confirmed. This CDR3 has 13 residues. The germline V gene encodes CDR1 SQVTM and CDR2 ANQGSEA. The CDR3 loop is CSVRDRDQETQYF.

J is TRBJ1-2 and V is TRBV4-1; the TCRdb call, TRBD1, lacks DNA for checking. This CDR3 comprises 15 residues. CDR1 MGHRA and CDR2 YSYEKL come from the germline V gene. The CDR3 protein is CASSQETGQVHGYTF.

The CDR3 sequence: CASSYLSDRLGEQYF. This sequence joins TRBV6-5 and TRBJ2-7; TCRdb picks TRBD1, but there is no DNA to check that call. Germline V gene sequence: CDR1 MNHEY, CDR2 SVGAGI. CDR3 size: 15 residues.

The V and J genes are TRBV20-1 and TRBJ2-7; TCRdb reports TRBD2, a call that lacks DNA to check it against. The CDR3 contains 13 residues. Germline CDR1 reads DFQATT; CDR2 reads SNEGSKA (reference sequence). Here the CDR3 reads CSAPGLAVYEQYF.

This chain connects TRBV5-1 to TRBJ2-5; TCRdb lists TRBD2, though no DNA is available to test this call. CDR1 is SGHRS, CDR2 YFSETQ, per germline. The CDR3 covers 18 residues. This CDR3 is CASSSSGTSGSSQETQYF.

This chain connects TRBV7-8 to TRBJ1-5; TCRdb gives TRBD1 as the D gene, but with no DNA this cannot be confirmed. This CDR3 has 20 amino acids. The germline V gene encodes CDR1 SGHVS and CDR2 FQNEAQ. CDR3 sequence: CASSLGFRDRVNYSNQPQHF.

This chain uses TRBV12-3 or TRBV12-4 with TRBJ2-1. The CDR3 has 11 residues. CDR3 sequence reads: CASSLRHEQFF.

The CDR3 sequence is CASSYTGPNSPLHF. This rearrangement joins TRBV6-5 to TRBJ1-6; lacking DNA, the TRBD1 call made by TCRdb goes unchecked. This CDR3 comprises 14 residues. CDR1 MNHEY and CDR2 SVGAGI come from the germline V gene.

This chain connects TRBV6-1 to TRBJ1-4; the TRBD1 assignment by TCRdb is unverifiable without DNA. The CDR3 spans 14 residues. CDR1 and CDR2 from the germline V gene are MNHNS and SASEGT. CDR3 loop: CASRQETTNEKLFF.

The CDR3 region is CASSRGGPSGSNIQYF. The chain couples TRBV5-4 to TRBJ2-4; TCRdb outputs TRBD1, but without DNA this stays unchecked. Germline loops: CDR1 SGHNT, CDR2 YYREEE (reference sequence). There are 16 residues in the CDR3.

This rearrangement joins TRBV9 to TRBJ1-1. The CDR3 totals 14 residues. Germline CDR1 reads SGDLS; CDR2 reads YYNGEE. The CDR3 is CASSVATRATEAFF.

The CDR3 region is CASSLELAANTGELFF. The J gene is TRBJ2-2, the V gene TRBV7-2; checking the TCRdb D call of TRBD2 is not possible without DNA. The germline V gene has CDR1 SGHTA and CDR2 FQGNSA. CDR3 length: 16 amino acids.

The chain joins TRBV20-1 to TRBJ2-5; the D call of TRBD2 rests on TCRdb alone, since no DNA is present to check it. CDR3 length: 11 amino acids. Germline assignment: CDR1 DFQATT and CDR2 SNEGSKA (reference sequence). The CDR3 spells CSAQTSATQYF.

V usage is TRBV4-1 and J usage is TRBJ1-5. The CDR3 sequence is 16 residues long. Germline V gives CDR1 MGHRA, CDR2 YSYEKL. CDR3 protein: CASSQGGFASNQPQHF.

This sequence joins TRBV7-2 and TRBJ1-1; TCRdb reports TRBD1, a call that lacks DNA to check it against. The length of the CDR3 is 13 residues. Germline loops: CDR1 SGHTA, CDR2 FQGNSA. The CDR3 loop reads CASSQNRDTEAFF. Variable domain in full (rest from reference TRBV7-2 and TRBJ1-1): GAGVSQSPSNKVTEKGKDVELRCDPISGHTALYWYRQSLGQGLEFLIYFQGNSAPDKSGLPSDRFSAERTGGSVSTLTIQRTQQEDSAVYLCASSQNRDTEAFFGQGTRLTVV.

The chain links TRBV7-3 to TRBJ1-1; TCRdb picks TRBD1, but there is no DNA to check that call. The germline V gene encodes CDR1 SGHTA and CDR2 FQGTGA. This CDR3 is 14 amino acids long. The CDR3 loop reads CASSRSGVNTEAFF.

This chain uses TRBV6-4 with TRBJ2-1. The CDR3 length is 12 residues. Germline values: CDR1 MRHNA, CDR2 SNTAGT. The chain's CDR3 is CASSEWDNEQFF.

The genes are TRBV7-9 and TRBJ2-7; TCRdb names TRBD2, which stays unverified in the absence of DNA. Per the germline V gene, CDR1 is SEHNR and CDR2 is FQNEAQ (reference sequence). CDR3 size: 13 residues. This chain's CDR3 is CASSLEGGYEQYF.

The rearrangement uses TRBV5-1 and TRBJ1-6; TCRdb indicates TRBD1, and absent DNA this call remains unverified. Per germline, CDR1 SGHRS and CDR2 YFSETQ. The CDR3 length is 16 residues. CDR3: CASSSLPGINNSPLHF.

CDR3 amino acids: CASSSMWAPAGETSGANVLTF. J is TRBJ2-6 and V is TRBV7-3; TCRdb's D call of TRBD1 is untestable without DNA. This CDR3 is built from 21 residues. CDR1 is SGHTA and CDR2 is FQGTGA in the germline V gene.

The rearrangement joins TRBV7-9 to TRBJ1-4. The CDR3 loop spans 12 amino acids. The germline CDR1 and CDR2 sequences are SEHNR and FQNEAQ (reference sequence). CDR3 sequence: CASSPLDEKLFF.

The gene calls are TRBV20-1 and TRBJ1-1; lacking DNA, the TRBD1 call made by TCRdb goes unchecked. Germline CDR1 DFQATT, CDR2 SNEGSKA (reference sequence). This CDR3 is built from 15 residues. CDR3 amino acids: CSARVPEQRNTEAFF.

The V gene is TRBV12-3 or TRBV12-4, the J gene TRBJ1-1. The CDR3 is 13 amino acids. This CDR3 reads CASSFILDTEAFF.